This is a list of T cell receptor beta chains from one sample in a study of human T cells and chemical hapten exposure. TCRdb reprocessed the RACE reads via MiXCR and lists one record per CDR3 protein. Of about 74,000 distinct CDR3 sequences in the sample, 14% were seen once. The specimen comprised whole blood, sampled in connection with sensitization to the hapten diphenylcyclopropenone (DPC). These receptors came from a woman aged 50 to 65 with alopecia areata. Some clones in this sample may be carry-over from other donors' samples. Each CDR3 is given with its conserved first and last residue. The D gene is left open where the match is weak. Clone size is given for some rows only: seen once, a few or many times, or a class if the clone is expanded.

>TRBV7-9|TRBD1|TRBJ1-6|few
TGTGCCAGCAGCGCAGGACAGGGGGGGAATAATTCACCCCTCCACTTT
CASSAGQGGNNSPLHF
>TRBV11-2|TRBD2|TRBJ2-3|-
TGTGCCAGCAGCTTTTCCGGGACTAGCGGGAGAGCTAGCACAGATACGCAGTATTTT
CASSFSGTSGRASTDTQYF
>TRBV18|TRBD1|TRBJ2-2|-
TGTGCCAGCTCACCAGGGACAGGCCTGAACACCGGGGAGCTGTTTTTT
CASSPGTGLNTGELFF
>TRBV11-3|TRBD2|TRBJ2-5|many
TGTGCCAGCAGCCCGGGTCGGGAGGGCCGGGAGACCCAGTACTTC
CASSPGREGRETQYF
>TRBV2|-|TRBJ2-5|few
TGTGCCAGCAGTAGAAACCTCCAAGAGACCCAGTACTTC
CASSRNLQETQYF
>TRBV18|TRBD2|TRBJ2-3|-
TGTGCCAGCTCACCATCAAGACTAGCATCTAGCACAGATACGCAGTATTTT
CASSPSRLASSTDTQYF
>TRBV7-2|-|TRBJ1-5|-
TGTGCCAGCAGCTTAGTGAATAGTCAGCCCCAGCATTTT
CASSLVNSQPQHF
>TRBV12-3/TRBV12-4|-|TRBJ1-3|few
TGTGCCAGCAGCCCCAGTGCCTCTGGAAACACCATATATTTT
CASSPSASGNTIYF
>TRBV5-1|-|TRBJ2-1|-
TGCGCCAGCAGCTTGGCCGGGGTAGCCGATGAGCAGTTCTTC
CASSLAGVADEQFF
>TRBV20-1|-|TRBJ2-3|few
TGCAGTGCTAACGGCCGAGCAACAGATACGCAGTATTTT
CSANGRATDTQYF
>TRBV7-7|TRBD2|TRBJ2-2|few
TGTGCCAGCAGTTTTACCGGGACTAGCGTTAACACCGGGGAGCTGTTTTTT
CASSFTGTSVNTGELFF
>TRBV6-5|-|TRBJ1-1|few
TGTGCCAGCAGCCGTGGGAGCGCTGAAGCTTTCTTT
CASSRGSAEAFF
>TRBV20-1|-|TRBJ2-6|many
TGCAGTGCCGACCCCGGGGCCAACGTCCTGACTTTC
CSADPGANVLTF
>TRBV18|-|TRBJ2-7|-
TGTGCCAGCTCACCATCTGCAGGGAACGAGCAGTACTTC
CASSPSAGNEQYF
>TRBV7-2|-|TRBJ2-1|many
TGTGCCAGCAGCTTAATGGGGGCTCGACAGGAGCAGTTCTTC
CASSLMGARQEQFF
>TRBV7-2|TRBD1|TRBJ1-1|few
TGTGCCAGCAGCTTCGGGACAGTGAACACTGAAGCTTTCTTT
CASSFGTVNTEAFF
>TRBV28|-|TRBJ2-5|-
TGTGCCAGCAGTTTTGACGGTATAACGACCCAGTACTTC
CASSFDGITTQYF
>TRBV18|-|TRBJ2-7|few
TGTGCCAGCTCACCATTTGGAGGTCCCGAGCAGTACTTC
CASSPFGGPEQYF
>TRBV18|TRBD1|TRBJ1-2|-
TGTGCCAGCTCACCATCGGCCAGGGGGGATACTAACTATGGCTACACCTTC
CASSPSARGDTNYGYTF
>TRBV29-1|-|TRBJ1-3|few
TGCAGCGTTGCAGGATCAGACTCTGGAAACACCATATATTTT
CSVAGSDSGNTIYF
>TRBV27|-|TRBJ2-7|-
TGTGCCAGCAGTCCCCTGTGGACCTACGAGCAGTACTTC
CASSPLWTYEQYF
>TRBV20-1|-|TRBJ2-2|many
TGCAGTGCTAGAGATTTGAACAGGCCGAACACCGGGGAGCTGTTTTTT
CSARDLNRPNTGELFF
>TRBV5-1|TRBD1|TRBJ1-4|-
TGCGCCAGCAGCTCCCAGACAGGGGAGGATGAAAAACTGTTTTTT
CASSSQTGEDEKLFF
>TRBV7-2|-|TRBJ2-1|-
TGTGCCAGCAGCCCGGACAGCTCCTACAATGAGCAGTTCTTC
CASSPDSSYNEQFF
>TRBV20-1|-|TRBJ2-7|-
TGCAGTGCTAGAGTTTTGGTCAGGTACAGCTCCTACGAGCAGTACTTC
CSARVLVRYSSYEQYF
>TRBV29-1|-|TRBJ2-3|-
TGCAGCGCCCGAAACCTAGGGACTAGCACAGATACGCAGTATTTT
CSARNLGTSTDTQYF
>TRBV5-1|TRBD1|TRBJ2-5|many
TGCGCCAGCAGCATCGACAGGGTACTGGCCCAGTACTTC
CASSIDRVLAQYF
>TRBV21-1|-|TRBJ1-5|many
TGTGCCAGCGGTCCGGTAAAGGGCGAATGGCAGCCCCAGCATTTT
CASGPVKGEWQPQHF
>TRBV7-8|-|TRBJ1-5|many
TGTGCCAGCACCCGAAATCAGGGAACCAATCAGCCCCAGCATTTT
CASTRNQGTNQPQHF
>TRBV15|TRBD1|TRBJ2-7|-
TGTGCCACCAGCAAGGACAGGGGGCGCCCCTACGAGCAGTACTTC
CATSKDRGRPYEQYF
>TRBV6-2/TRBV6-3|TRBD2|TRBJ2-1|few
TGTGCCAGCAGAACGGGGGGATACGAGCAGTTCTTC
CASRTGGYEQFF
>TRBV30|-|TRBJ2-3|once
TGTGCCTGGAGGGTCAGGGGTCTAAGGACAGATACGCAGTATTTT
CAWRVRGLRTDTQYF
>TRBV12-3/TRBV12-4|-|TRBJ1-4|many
TGTGCCAGCAGGATCTACGGGTGGCGGGGAACGACTAATGAAAAACTGTTTTTT
CASRIYGWRGTTNEKLFF
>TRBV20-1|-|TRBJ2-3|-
TGCAGTGCTAGTTCGGTACCGGGAGATACGCAGTATTTT
CSASSVPGDTQYF
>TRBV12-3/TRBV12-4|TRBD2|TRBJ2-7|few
TGTGCCAGCAGTCCCAGGACTAGCGGGACGGACGAGCAGTACTTC
CASSPRTSGTDEQYF
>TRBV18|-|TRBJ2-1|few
TGTGCCAGCTCTCCATTTGTGCGGGATGTATCCTACAATGAGCAGTTCTTC
CASSPFVRDVSYNEQFF
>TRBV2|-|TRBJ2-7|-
TGTGCCAGCAGTGAAATGTACGAGCAGTACTTC
CASSEMYEQYF
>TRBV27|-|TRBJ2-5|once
TGTGCCAGCGGCGGACTACCGCAAGAGACCCAGTACTTC
CASGGLPQETQYF
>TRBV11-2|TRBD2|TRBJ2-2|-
TGTGCCAGCAGCCGTGGGACTAGCGGCCTGAACACCGGGGAGCTGTTTTTT
CASSRGTSGLNTGELFF
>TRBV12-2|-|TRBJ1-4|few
TGTGCAAGTCGCTCCAACAGGGGAGTAACTAATGAAAAACTGTTTTTT
CASRSNRGVTNEKLFF
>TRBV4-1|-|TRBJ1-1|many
TGCGCCAGCAGCCAGTCCATAACAAGGGGCTTGAACACTGAAGCTTTCTTT
CASSQSITRGLNTEAFF
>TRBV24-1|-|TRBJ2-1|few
TGTGCCACCAGTTCCGGGGGAAGCCCCTACAATGAGCAGTTCTTC
CATSSGGSPYNEQFF
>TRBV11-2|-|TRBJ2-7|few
TGTGCCAGCAGCTTAGATACCCCCCCCTTAGAGCAGTACTTC
CASSLDTPPLEQYF
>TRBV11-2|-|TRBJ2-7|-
TGTGCCAGCAGCTCTAGCCGTGTTCGCGACGAGCAGTACTTC
CASSSSRVRDEQYF
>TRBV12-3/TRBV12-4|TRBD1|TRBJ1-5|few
TGTGCCAGCAGGGCGGGACAGTTGAATCAGCCCCAGCATTTT
CASRAGQLNQPQHF
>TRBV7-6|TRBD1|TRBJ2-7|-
TGTGCCAGCAGCGTTACAGGGGTAGGCGAGCAGTACTTC
CASSVTGVGEQYF
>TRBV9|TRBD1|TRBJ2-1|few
TGTGCCAGCAGCGTAGTGCAGGACAGGGGAAACAATGAGCAGTTCTTC
CASSVVQDRGNNEQFF
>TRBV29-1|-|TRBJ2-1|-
TGCAGCGTGGGACGGGAGACCAATGAGCAGTTCTTC
CSVGRETNEQFF
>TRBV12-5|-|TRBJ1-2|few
TGTGCTAGTGGTTTGGACGCACCCTATGGCTACACCTTC
CASGLDAPYGYTF
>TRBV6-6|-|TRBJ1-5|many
TGTGCCAGCAGTTCTGAAACAGGGAGCAATCAGCCCCAGCATTTT
CASSSETGSNQPQHF
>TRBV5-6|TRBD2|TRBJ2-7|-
TGTGCCAGCAGCTCCGAGGCCCTAGCGGGAGGTTCCTACGAGCAGTACTTC
CASSSEALAGGSYEQYF
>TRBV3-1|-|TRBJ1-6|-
TGTGCCAGCAGCCAAGATATGAATTCACCCCTCCACTTT
CASSQDMNSPLHF